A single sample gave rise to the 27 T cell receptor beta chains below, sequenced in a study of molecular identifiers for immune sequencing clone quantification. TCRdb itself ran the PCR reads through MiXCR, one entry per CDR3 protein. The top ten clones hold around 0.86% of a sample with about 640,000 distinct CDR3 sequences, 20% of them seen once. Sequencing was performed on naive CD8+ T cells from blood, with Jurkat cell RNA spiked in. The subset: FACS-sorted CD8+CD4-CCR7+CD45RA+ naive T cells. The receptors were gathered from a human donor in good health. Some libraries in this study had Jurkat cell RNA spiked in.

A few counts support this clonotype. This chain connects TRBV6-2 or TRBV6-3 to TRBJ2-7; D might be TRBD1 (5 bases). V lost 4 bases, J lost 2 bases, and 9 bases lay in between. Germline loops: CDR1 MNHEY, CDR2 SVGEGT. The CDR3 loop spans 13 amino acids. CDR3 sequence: CASSWLTAYEQYF. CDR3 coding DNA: TGTGCCAGCAGTTGGTTGACAGCCTACGAGCAGTACTTC.

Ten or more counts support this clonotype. The CDR3 region is CASSAQGSTEAFF. The CDR3 nucleotides read TGTGCCAGCAGCGCACAGGGTTCCACTGAAGCTTTCTTT. The chain employs TRBV6-5 and TRBJ1-1; a weak D match, TRBD1 (6 bases). The germline V and J ends were trimmed by 6 bases and 4 bases, with 12 bases remaining between them. The CDR3 length is 13 residues. From germline, CDR1 is MNHEY and CDR2 SVGAGI.

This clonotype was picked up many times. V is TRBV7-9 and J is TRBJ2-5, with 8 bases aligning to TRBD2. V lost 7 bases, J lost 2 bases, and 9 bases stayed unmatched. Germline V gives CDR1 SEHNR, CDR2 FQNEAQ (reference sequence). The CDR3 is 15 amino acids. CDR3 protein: CASNPEVAGQETQYF. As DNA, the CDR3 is TGTGCCAGCAACCCCGAGGTAGCGGGGCAAGAGACCCAGTACTTC.

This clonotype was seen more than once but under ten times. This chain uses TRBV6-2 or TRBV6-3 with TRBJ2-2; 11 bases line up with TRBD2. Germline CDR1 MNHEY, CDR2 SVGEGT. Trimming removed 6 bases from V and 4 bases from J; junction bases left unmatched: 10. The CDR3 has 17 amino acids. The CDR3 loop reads CASSLLLAGATTGELFF. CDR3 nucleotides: TGTGCCAGCAGCCTTTTACTAGCGGGGGCTACCACCGGGGAGCTGTTTTTT.

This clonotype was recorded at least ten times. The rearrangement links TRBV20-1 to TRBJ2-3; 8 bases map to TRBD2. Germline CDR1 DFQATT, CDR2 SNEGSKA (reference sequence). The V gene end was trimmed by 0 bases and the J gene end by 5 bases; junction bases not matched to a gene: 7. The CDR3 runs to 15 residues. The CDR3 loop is CSARDRAGVVDTQYF. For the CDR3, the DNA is TGCAGTGCTAGAGACCGAGCGGGAGTGGTAGATACGCAGTATTTT.

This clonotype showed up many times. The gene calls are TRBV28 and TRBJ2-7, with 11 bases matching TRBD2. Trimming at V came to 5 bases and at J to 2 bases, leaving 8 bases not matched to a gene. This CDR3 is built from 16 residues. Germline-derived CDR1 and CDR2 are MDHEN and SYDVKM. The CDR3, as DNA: TGTGCCAGCAGTCCTCTTCGACTAGCGGGAACCTACGAGCAGTACTTC. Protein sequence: CASSPLRLAGTYEQYF.

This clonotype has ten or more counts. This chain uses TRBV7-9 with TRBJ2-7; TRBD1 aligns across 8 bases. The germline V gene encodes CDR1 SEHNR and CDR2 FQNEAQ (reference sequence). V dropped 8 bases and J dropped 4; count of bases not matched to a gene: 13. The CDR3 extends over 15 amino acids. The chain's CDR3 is CASSARTGILYEQYF. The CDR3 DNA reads TGTGCCAGCTCTGCAAGGACAGGGATTTTGTACGAGCAGTACTTC.

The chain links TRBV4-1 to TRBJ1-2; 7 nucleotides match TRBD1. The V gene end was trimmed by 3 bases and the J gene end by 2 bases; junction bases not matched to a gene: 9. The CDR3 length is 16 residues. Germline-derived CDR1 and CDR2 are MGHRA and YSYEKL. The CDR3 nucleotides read TGCGCCAGCAGCCATCCCCAGGGGGTTCGGAACTATGGCTACACCTTC. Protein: CASSHPQGVRNYGYTF.

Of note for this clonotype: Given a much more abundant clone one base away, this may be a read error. DNA of the CDR3: TGTGTCAGCAGCCAAGACGGGACACGAAACACCGGGGAGCTGTTTTTT. Its translation: CVSSQDGTRNTGELFF. This chain links TRBV7-9 with TRBJ2-2; TRBD1 is a possible D gene (6 bases). Germline V lookup: CDR1 SEHNR, CDR2 FQNEAQ (reference sequence). This CDR3 has 16 amino acids.

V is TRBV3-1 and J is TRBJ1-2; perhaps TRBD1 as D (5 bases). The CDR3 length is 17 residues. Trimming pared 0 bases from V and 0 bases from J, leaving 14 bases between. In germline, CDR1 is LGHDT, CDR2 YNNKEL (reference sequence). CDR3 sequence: CASSQERPGGANYGYTF. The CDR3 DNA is TGTGCCAGCAGCCAAGAAAGGCCCGGGGGAGCTAACTATGGCTACACCTTC.

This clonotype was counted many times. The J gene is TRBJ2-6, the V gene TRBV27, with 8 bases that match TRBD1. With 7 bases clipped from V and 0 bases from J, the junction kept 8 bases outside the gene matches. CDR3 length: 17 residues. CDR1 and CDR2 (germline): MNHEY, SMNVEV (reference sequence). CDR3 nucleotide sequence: TGTGCCAGCAACGACAGGGGCATCCTCTCTGGGGCCAACGTCCTGACTTTC. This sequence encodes CASNDRGILSGANVLTF.

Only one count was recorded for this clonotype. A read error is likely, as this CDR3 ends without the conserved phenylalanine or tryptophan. CDR3 region: CASSTGGVPEAFS. The CDR3 DNA reads as TGTGCCAGCTCAACAGGGGGCGTTCCTGAAGCTTTCTCT. V usage is TRBV6-6 and J usage is TRBJ1-1; 9 bases line up with TRBD1. The CDR3 is made up of 13 amino acids. The V segment lost 8 bases and the J segment 6 bases; nucleotides outside the gene matches: 7. Germline V CDR1 and CDR2: MNHNY, SVGAGI (reference sequence).

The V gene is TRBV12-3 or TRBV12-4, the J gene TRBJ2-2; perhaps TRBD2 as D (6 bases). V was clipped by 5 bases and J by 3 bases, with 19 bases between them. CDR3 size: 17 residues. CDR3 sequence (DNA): TGTGCCAGCAGTCCCCTCGGGGACTGGGGTCACACCGGGGAGCTGTTTTTT. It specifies CASSPLGDWGHTGELFF.

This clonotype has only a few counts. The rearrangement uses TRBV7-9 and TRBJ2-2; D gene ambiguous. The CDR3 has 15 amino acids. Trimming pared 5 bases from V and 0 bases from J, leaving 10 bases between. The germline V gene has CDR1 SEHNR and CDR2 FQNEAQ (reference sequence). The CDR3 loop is CASSVVIANTGELFF. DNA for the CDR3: TGTGCCAGCAGCGTCGTTATCGCGAACACCGGGGAGCTGTTTTTT. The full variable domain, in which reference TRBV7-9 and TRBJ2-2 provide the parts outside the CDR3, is DTGVSQNPRHKITKRGQNVTFRCDPISEHNRLYWYRQTLGQGPEFLTYFQNEAQLEKSRLLSDRFSAERPKGSFSTLEIQRTEQGDSAMYLCASSVVIANTGELFFGEGSRLTVL.

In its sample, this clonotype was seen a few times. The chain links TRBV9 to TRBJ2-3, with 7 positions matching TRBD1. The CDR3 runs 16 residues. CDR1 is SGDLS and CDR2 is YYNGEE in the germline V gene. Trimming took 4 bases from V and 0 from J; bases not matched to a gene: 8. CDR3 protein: CASSSSTGPSTDTQYF. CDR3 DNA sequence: TGTGCCAGCAGCTCCTCGACAGGGCCTAGCACAGATACGCAGTATTTT.

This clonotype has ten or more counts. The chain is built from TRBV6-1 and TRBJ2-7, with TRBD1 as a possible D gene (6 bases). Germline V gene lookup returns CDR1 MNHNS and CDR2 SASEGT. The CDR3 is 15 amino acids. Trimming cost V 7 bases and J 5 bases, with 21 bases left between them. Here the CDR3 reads CASKQNPGRGNEQYF. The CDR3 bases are TGTGCCAGCAAACAAAACCCCGGCAGGGGTAACGAGCAGTACTTC.

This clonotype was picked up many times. In nucleotides, the CDR3 is TGCAGCGTTGTCCCGACAGGGAGAACTTACGAGCAGTACTTC. It specifies CSVVPTGRTYEQYF. J is TRBJ2-7 and V is TRBV29-1; TRBD1 matches 7 bases. V dropped 4 bases and J dropped 4; count of bases not matched to a gene: 10. This CDR3 has 14 residues. Germline values: CDR1 SQVTM, CDR2 ANQGSEA.

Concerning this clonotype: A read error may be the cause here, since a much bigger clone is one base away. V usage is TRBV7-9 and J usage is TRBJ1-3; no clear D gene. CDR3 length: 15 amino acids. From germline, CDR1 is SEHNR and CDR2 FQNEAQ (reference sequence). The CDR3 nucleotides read TGTGCCAACAGCTTATCCGAGTTCTCTGGAAACACCATATATTTT. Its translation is CANSLSEFSGNTIYF.

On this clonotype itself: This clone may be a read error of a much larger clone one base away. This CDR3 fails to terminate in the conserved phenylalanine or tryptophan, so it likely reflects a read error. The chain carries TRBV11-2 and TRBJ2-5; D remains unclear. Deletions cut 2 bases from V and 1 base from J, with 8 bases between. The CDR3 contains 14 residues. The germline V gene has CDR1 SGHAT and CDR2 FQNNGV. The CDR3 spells CASSLHRAQETQYS. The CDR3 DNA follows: TGTGCCAGCAGCTTACACCGGGCCCAAGAGACCCAGTACTCC.

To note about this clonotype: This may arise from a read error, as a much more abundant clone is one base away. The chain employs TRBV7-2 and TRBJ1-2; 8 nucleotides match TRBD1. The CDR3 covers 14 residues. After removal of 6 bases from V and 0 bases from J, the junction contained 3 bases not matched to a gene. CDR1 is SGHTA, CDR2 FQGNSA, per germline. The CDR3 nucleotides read TGTGCCAGCAGTCTGGACAGGGCTAACTATGGCTACACCTTC. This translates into CASSLDRANYGYTF.

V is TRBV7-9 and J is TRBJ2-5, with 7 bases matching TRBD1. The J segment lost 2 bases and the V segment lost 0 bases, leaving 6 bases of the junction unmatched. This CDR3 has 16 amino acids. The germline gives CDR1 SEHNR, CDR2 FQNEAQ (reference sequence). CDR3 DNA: TGTGCCAGCAGCTTAGCTAGGGGACAGTCTCAAGAGACCCAGTACTTC. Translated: CASSLARGQSQETQYF.

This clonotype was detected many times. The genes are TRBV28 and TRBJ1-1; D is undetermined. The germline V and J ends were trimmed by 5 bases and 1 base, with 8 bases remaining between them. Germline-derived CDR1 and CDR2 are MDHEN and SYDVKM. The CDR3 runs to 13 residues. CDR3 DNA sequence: TGTGCCAGCAGTATAGTTGAGAACACTGAAGCTTTCTTT. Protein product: CASSIVENTEAFF.

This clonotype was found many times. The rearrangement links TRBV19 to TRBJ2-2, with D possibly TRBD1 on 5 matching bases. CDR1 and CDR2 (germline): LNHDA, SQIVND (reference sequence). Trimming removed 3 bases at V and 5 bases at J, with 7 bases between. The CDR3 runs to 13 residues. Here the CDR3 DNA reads TGTGCCAGTAGTATGACAGAGACCGGGGAGCTGTTTTTT. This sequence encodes CASSMTETGELFF.

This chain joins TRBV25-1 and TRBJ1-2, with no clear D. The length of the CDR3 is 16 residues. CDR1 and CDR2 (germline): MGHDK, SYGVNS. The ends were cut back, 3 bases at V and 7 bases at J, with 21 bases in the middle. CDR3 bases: TGTGCCAGCAGTGATACCCTCGCTTTTGGTTTGACTGGCTACACCTTC. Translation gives CASSDTLAFGLTGYTF.

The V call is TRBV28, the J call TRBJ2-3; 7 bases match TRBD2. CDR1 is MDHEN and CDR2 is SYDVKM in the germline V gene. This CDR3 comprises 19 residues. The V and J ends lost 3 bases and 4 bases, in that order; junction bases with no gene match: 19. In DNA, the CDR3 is TGTGCCAGCAGTTTCTCCCCCCTGGGGAGGGGAGATTTTGCAGATACGCAGTATTTT. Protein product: CASSFSPLGRGDFADTQYF.

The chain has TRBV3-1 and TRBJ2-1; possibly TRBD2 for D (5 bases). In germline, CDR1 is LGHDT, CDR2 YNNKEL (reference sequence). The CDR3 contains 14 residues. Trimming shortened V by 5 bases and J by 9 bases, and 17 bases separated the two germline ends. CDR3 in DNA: TGTGCCAGCAGCTTTCAGAGGGTGTTGAGTGAGCAGTTCTTC. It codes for CASSFQRVLSEQFF.

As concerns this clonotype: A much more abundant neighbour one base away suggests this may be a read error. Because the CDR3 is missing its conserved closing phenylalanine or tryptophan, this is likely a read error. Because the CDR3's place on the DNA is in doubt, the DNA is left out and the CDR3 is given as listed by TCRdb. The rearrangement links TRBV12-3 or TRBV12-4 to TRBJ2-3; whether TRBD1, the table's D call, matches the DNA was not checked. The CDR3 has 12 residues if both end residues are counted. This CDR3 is CASRDGTATIAL.